What follows are 31 T cell receptor beta chains derived from one specimen sequenced in a study of OX40 agonist ivuxolimab in advanced cancers. Sequencing used immunoSEQ multiplex PCR; TCRdb keeps in-frame clones, though not all of them. The sample carries about 83,000 clones, 84% recorded once. The sequencing here drew on CD4+ or CD8+ T cells sorted from blood, taken in a trial of the OX40 agonist ivuxolimab. The receptor source for this set is an adult with an advanced solid tumor such as melanoma, head and neck, liver or kidney cancer.

The chain recombines TRBV5-1 with TRBJ2-5; possible D gene TRBD2, 5 bases. Looked up from germline, CDR1 is SGHRS and CDR2 is YFSETQ. The CDR3 is 15 residues long. Trimming shortened V by 5 bases and J by 3 bases, and 17 bases separated the two germline ends. DNA of the CDR3: TGCGCCAGCAGGATCCACTCGGGGATGGAAGAGACCCAGTACTTC. This translates into CASRIHSGMEETQYF.

This rearrangement joins TRBV15 to TRBJ2-5, with D perhaps TRBD1 (5 bases). The CDR3 sequence is 18 residues long. Germline V gene sequence: CDR1 LNHNV, CDR2 YYDKDF (reference sequence). The V gene lost 0 bases and the J gene lost 4 bases, with 21 bases spanning the gap. CDR3 amino acids: CATSRDTLVEGVAETQYF. CDR3 coding DNA: TGTGCCACCAGCAGAGATACGTTAGTGGAAGGGGTGGCAGAGACCCAGTACTTC.

As for this clone: A junction boundary mismatches the germline segment, possibly from a read error. The chain recombines TRBV7-3 with TRBJ1-2; D possibly corresponds to TRBD1 (6 bases). Looked up from germline, CDR1 is SGHTA and CDR2 is FQGTGA. The CDR3 is 12 residues long. CDR3 nucleotides: TGTGCCAGCAGCTTAGAAACAGGGCGTCGCATCTTC. It codes for CASSLETGRRIF.

J is TRBJ1-5 and V is TRBV5-1, with no clear D. This CDR3 has 15 amino acids. Germline loops: CDR1 SGHRS, CDR2 YFSETQ. Trimming stripped 4 bases from V and 3 bases from J, with 14 bases between. The DNA of the CDR3 is TGCGCCAGCAGCCCCTTTGGCGGGCTCAATCAGCCCCAGCATTTT. It encodes CASSPFGGLNQPQHF.

The genes are TRBV30 and TRBJ1-4; D unresolved. The CDR3 spans 14 residues. The ends were cut back, 1 base at V and 0 bases at J, with 6 bases in the middle. In germline, CDR1 is GTSNPN, CDR2 SVGIG (reference sequence). The CDR3, as DNA: TGTGCCTGGAGTGCCCAAGCAACTAATGAAAAACTGTTTTTT. It encodes CAWSAQATNEKLFF.

The V gene is TRBV7-9, the J gene TRBJ1-1; 7 bases agree with TRBD1. The CDR3 sequence is 14 residues long. Trimming took 6 bases from V and 2 from J; bases not matched to a gene: 6. CDR1 is SEHNR and CDR2 is FQNEAQ in the germline V gene (reference sequence). CDR3 bases: TGTGCCAGCAGAGAAAACAGGGGTAACACTGAAGCTTTCTTT. Residues: CASRENRGNTEAFF. The full variable domain, its missing parts supplied by reference TRBV7-9 and TRBJ1-1, is DTGVSQNPRHKITKRGQNVTFRCDPISEHNRLYWYRQTLGQGPEFLTYFQNEAQLEKSRLLSDRFSAERPKGSFSTLEIQRTEQGDSAMYLCASRENRGNTEAFFGQGTRLTVV.

CDR3 sequence reads: CASSLQVSGYEKLFF. CDR3 in DNA: TGTGCCAGCTCACTTCAGGTTTCTGGGTATGAAAAACTGTTTTTT. The rearrangement uses TRBV18 and TRBJ1-4; D gene uncertain. CDR1 is KGHSH and CDR2 is LQKENI in the germline V gene. V shed 4 bases and J shed 6 bases, with 15 bases lying between them. There are 15 residues in the CDR3.

This clone was counted a few times. The chain has TRBV5-1 and TRBJ2-1; D is uncertain. Germline V lookup: CDR1 SGHRS, CDR2 YFSETQ. CDR3 size: 17 residues. Deletions cut 0 bases from V and 4 bases from J, with 17 bases between. The CDR3 spells CASSLAVSTDSYNEQFF. The DNA for the CDR3 is TGCGCCAGCAGCTTGGCCGTTTCTACAGATTCGTACAATGAGCAGTTCTTC.

The chain recombines TRBV6-1 with TRBJ1-6; D not certain. Germline V gene sequence: CDR1 MNHNS, CDR2 SASEGT. This CDR3 is built from 13 residues. V gave up 5 bases and J gave up 5 bases, with 7 bases separating them. For the CDR3, the DNA is TGTGCCAGCAGTCCTCAAAATAATTCACCCCTCCACTTT. Encoded protein: CASSPQNNSPLHF.

CDR3 amino acids: CASSFGTGNEQYF. The CDR3, as DNA: TGTGCCAGCAGCTTTGGGACAGGGAACGAGCAGTACTTC. This chain uses TRBV7-9 with TRBJ2-7, with 9 bases lining up with TRBD1. CDR1 is SEHNR, CDR2 FQNEAQ, per germline (reference sequence). The CDR3 loop spans 13 amino acids. With 3 bases clipped from V and 5 bases from J, the junction kept 2 bases outside the gene matches.

The chain recombines TRBV6-1 with TRBJ1-5; a possible D gene is TRBD1 (6 bases). This CDR3 is built from 15 residues. Germline loops: CDR1 MNHNS, CDR2 SASEGT. V gave up 4 bases and J gave up 7 bases, with 17 bases separating them. CDR3 residues: CASSGSQAGEQPQHF. In DNA form, the CDR3 reads TGTGCCAGCAGTGGTTCCCAAGCAGGGGAGCAGCCCCAGCATTTT.

This clone has just one count. The rearrangement links TRBV2 to TRBJ1-1; 7 bases match TRBD1. Germline CDR1 and CDR2: SNHLY and FYNNEI. Trimming cost V 5 bases and J 5 bases; bases outside gene matches: 8. The length of the CDR3 is 14 residues. The CDR3 is CASSRQGEVTEAFF. DNA of the CDR3: TGTGCCAGCAGTCGACAGGGTGAGGTGACTGAAGCTTTCTTT.

This clone was detected a few times. The chain has TRBV28 and TRBJ1-6; TRBD1 might be the D (6 bases). Trimming removed 1 base at V and 8 bases at J, with 12 bases between. This CDR3 has 15 residues. Germline V gives CDR1 MDHEN, CDR2 SYDVKM. CDR3 in amino acids: CASSLSGHLDSPLHF. In DNA form, the CDR3 reads TGTGCCAGCAGTTTATCGGGACATCTTGATTCACCCCTCCACTTT.

The chain uses TRBV19 and TRBJ1-3; D uncertain. V lost 7 bases and J 0 bases, leaving 10 bases between the germline ends. CDR1 is LNHDA and CDR2 is SQIVND in the germline V gene (reference sequence). The CDR3 covers 14 residues. CDR3 region: CASIRAVSGNTIYF. Here the CDR3 DNA reads TGTGCCAGTATTAGGGCGGTCTCTGGAAACACCATATATTTT.

The rearrangement uses TRBV4-3 and TRBJ2-5; 7 bases map to TRBD2. The CDR3 is 14 residues long. V dropped 0 bases and J dropped 7; count of bases not matched to a gene: 5. CDR1 is LGHNA, CDR2 YSLEER, per germline. For the CDR3, the DNA is TGCGCCAGCAGCCAAGAGTCCAGCGGGGTGACCCAGTACTTC. Its protein product is CASSQESSGVTQYF.

This clone was seen a handful of times. The V call is TRBV9, the J call TRBJ2-2; D gene unclear. The CDR3 covers 16 residues. Trimming took off 2 bases at V and 8 bases at J, with 19 bases between the two ends. Germline CDR1 SGDLS, CDR2 YYNGEE. CDR3 DNA sequence: TGTGCCAGCAGCGTTGGGGTCTCGGCCCTGGGTGGGGAGCTGTTTTTT. Amino acids: CASSVGVSALGGELFF.

This clone was found a few times. The CDR3 spells CASSDPGTGNGYTF. CDR3 coding DNA: TGTGCCAGCAGCGACCCCGGGACAGGGAATGGCTACACCTTC. This sequence joins TRBV6-5 and TRBJ1-2; TRBD1 aligns across 9 bases. Germline lookup yields CDR1 MNHEY and CDR2 SVGAGI. The CDR3 covers 14 residues. With 6 bases clipped from V and 6 bases from J, the junction kept 8 bases outside the gene matches.

The chain joins TRBV4-1 to TRBJ2-1; no reliable D call. The V end was cut by 10 bases, the J end by 6 bases, with 19 bases between. The CDR3 consists of 14 residues. Germline V gives CDR1 MGHRA, CDR2 YSYEKL. Here the CDR3 reads CATKAWATANEQFF. Written as DNA, the CDR3 is TGCGCCACCAAGGCGTGGGCTACAGCCAATGAGCAGTTCTTC.

The CDR3, as DNA: TGCGCCCCTATCATGGACAGGGGGCAAGAGACCCAGTACTTC. It translates to CAPIMDRGQETQYF. The V and J genes are TRBV10-2 and TRBJ2-5, with 10 bases fitting TRBD1. Germline CDR1 reads WSHSY; CDR2 reads SAAADI. The CDR3 is 14 amino acids. V was clipped by 11 bases and J by 2 bases; unmatched bases: 8.

V gene TRBV9 combines with J gene TRBJ2-2; no firm D call. CDR1 SGDLS and CDR2 YYNGEE come from the germline V gene. CDR3 length equals 15 residues. The V end lost 3 bases, the J end lost 1 base, and 10 bases lay between the germline ends. CDR3 DNA: TGTGCCAGCAGCGGCCTACCACGGAACACCGGGGAGCTGTTTTTT. Translated, it gives CASSGLPRNTGELFF.

The chain is built from TRBV4-1 and TRBJ1-2, with D possibly matching TRBD1 (6 bases). The CDR3 runs 15 residues. Trimming left V 3 bases short and J 8 bases short, with 19 bases between. Germline V CDR1 and CDR2: MGHRA, YSYEKL. The CDR3 DNA reads as TGCGCCAGCAGCCAGTATAGGGACACCGGGAAGGGCTACACCTTC. This gives the protein CASSQYRDTGKGYTF.

Regarding this clone: Other DNA sequences in this sample translate to the same CDR3. CDR3 sequence (DNA): TGTGCCAGCGGGGAGACCCAGTACTTC. This encodes CASGETQYF. This chain connects TRBV2 to TRBJ2-5, with D uncertain. Germline-derived CDR1 and CDR2 are SNHLY and FYNNEI. This CDR3 is 9 amino acids long. V was pared by 8 bases and J by 5 bases, with 3 bases between.

The V gene is TRBV28, the J gene TRBJ2-3, with TRBD2 matching 7 bases. Germline trimming cut 5 bases from V and 1 base from J; bases unmatched to any gene: 6. The CDR3 is 15 residues long. Germline V CDR1 and CDR2: MDHEN, SYDVKM. The CDR3 protein is CASSLRTRGTDTQYF. For the CDR3, the DNA is TGTGCCAGCAGTCTAAGGACTAGGGGCACAGATACGCAGTATTTT.

This clone has only a few counts. The CDR3 is CASSSIRGGDTQYF. CDR3 DNA: TGCGCCAGCAGCTCCATTAGGGGGGGAGATACGCAGTATTTT. The rearrangement joins TRBV5-1 to TRBJ2-3; TRBD2 might be the D (7 bases). V lost 3 bases, J lost 5 bases, and 13 bases lay in between. Germline V gives CDR1 SGHRS, CDR2 YFSETQ. This CDR3 is built from 14 residues.

The chain carries TRBV2 and TRBJ1-4; a weak D match, TRBD1 (6 bases). The germline V gene encodes CDR1 SNHLY and CDR2 FYNNEI. The CDR3 consists of 15 residues. Trimming took 3 bases from V and 0 from J, leaving 8 bases between them. CDR3 sequence reads: CASSEDSATNEKLFF. CDR3 in DNA: TGTGCCAGCAGTGAGGACAGCGCAACTAATGAAAAACTGTTTTTT.

The chain recombines TRBV6-5 with TRBJ1-1; D gene ambiguous. The V end lost 2 bases, the J end lost 3 bases, and 4 bases lay between the germline ends. Per the germline V gene, CDR1 is MNHEY and CDR2 is SVGAGI. This CDR3 has 12 amino acids. In DNA, the CDR3 is TGTGCCAGCAGTTACGAGTACACTGAAGCTTTCTTT. The encoded protein is CASSYEYTEAFF.

This chain uses TRBV19 with TRBJ1-3, with D unclear. The CDR3 totals 12 residues. Trimming stripped 5 bases from V and 0 bases from J, with 2 bases between. In germline, CDR1 is LNHDA, CDR2 SQIVND (reference sequence). CDR3 amino acids: CASSHSGNTIYF. The DNA for the CDR3 is TGTGCCAGTAGTCACTCTGGAAACACCATATATTTT. The variable domain in full, with the rest retrieved from reference TRBV19 and TRBJ1-3, is DGGITQSPKYLFRKEGQNVTLSCEQNLNHDAMYWYRQDPGQGLRLIYYSQIVNDFQKGDIAEGYSVSREKKESFPLTVTSAQKNPTAFYLCASSHSGNTIYFGEGSWLTVV.

The rearrangement links TRBV6-1 to TRBJ1-2; D possibly corresponds to TRBD1 (6 bases). Germline values: CDR1 MNHNS, CDR2 SASEGT. The CDR3 runs 13 residues. The V and J ends lost 7 bases and 4 bases respectively, with 13 bases between them. The CDR3 reads CASNRGASYGYTF. In DNA, the CDR3 is TGTGCCAGCAATAGGGGGGCCTCCTATGGCTACACCTTC.

This clone was counted a single time. The V and J genes are TRBV5-1 and TRBJ2-5; 7 nucleotides line up with TRBD2. Looked up from germline, CDR1 is SGHRS and CDR2 is YFSETQ. The V gene end was trimmed by 3 bases and the J gene end by 5 bases; junction bases not matched to a gene: 7. There are 14 residues in the CDR3. The chain's CDR3 is CASSSPGGSETQYF. The DNA of the CDR3 is TGCGCCAGCAGCTCCCCCGGGGGGAGCGAGACCCAGTACTTC.

This chain connects TRBV7-2 to TRBJ2-5, with 11 bases matching TRBD2. Trimming removed 4 bases from V and 2 bases from J; junction bases left unmatched: 9. CDR1 is SGHTA, CDR2 FQGNSA, per germline. The length of the CDR3 is 17 residues. This CDR3 reads CASSSQASGGLQETQYF. CDR3 DNA: TGTGCCAGCAGCTCACAAGCTAGCGGGGGGCTACAAGAGACCCAGTACTTC.

The gene calls are TRBV7-2 and TRBJ2-2; D gene ambiguous. There are 16 residues in the CDR3. The V gene's germline CDR1 is SGHTA and CDR2 FQGNSA. Trimming pared 2 bases from V and 3 bases from J, leaving 13 bases between. The CDR3 loop reads CASSLFADRDTGELFF. The CDR3 nucleotides are TGTGCCAGCAGCTTATTTGCTGACCGGGACACCGGGGAGCTGTTTTTT.